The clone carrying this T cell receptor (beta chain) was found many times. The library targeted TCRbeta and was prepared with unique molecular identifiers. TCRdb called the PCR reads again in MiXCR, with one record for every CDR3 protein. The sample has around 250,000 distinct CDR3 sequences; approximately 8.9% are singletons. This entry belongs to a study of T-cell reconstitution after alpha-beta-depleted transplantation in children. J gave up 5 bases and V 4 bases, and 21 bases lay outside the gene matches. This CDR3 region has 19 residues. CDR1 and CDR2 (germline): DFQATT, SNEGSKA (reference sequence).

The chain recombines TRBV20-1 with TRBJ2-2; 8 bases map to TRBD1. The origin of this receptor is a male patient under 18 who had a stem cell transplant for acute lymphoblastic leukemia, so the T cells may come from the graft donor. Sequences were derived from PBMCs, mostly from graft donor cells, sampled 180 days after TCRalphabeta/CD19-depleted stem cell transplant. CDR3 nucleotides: TGCAGTGCTACTAGACCTCCGGGCGTTTGGACAGGGCGGACCGGGGAGCTGTTTTTT. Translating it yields CSATRPPGVWTGRTGELFF.